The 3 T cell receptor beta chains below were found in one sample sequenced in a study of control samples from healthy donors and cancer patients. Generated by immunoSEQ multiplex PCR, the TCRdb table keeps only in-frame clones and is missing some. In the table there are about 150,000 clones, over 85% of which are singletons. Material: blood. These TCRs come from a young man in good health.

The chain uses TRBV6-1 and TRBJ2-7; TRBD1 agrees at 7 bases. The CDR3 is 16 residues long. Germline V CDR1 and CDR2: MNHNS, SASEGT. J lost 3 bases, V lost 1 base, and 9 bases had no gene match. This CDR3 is CASSEGRGQPNYEQYF. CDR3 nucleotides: TGTGCCAGCAGTGAAGGCCGGGGACAGCCAAACTACGAGCAGTACTTC.

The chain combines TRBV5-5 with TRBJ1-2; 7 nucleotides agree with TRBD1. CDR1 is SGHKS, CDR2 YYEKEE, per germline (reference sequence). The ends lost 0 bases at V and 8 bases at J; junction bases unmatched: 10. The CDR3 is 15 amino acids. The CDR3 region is CASSLVDREWSGYTF. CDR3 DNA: TGTGCCAGCAGCTTGGTCGACAGGGAGTGGAGCGGCTACACCTTC.

The CDR3 DNA sequence: TGTGCCACCAGTGCCTTAGGGGGACAGAATGAAAAACTGTTTTTT. Translated: CATSALGGQNEKLFF. The V call is TRBV24-1, the J call TRBJ1-4, with 7 bases fitting TRBD1. Looked up from germline, CDR1 is KGHDR and CDR2 is SFDVKD. J was trimmed by 5 bases and V by 5 bases; bases with no gene match: 7. The CDR3 has 15 residues.